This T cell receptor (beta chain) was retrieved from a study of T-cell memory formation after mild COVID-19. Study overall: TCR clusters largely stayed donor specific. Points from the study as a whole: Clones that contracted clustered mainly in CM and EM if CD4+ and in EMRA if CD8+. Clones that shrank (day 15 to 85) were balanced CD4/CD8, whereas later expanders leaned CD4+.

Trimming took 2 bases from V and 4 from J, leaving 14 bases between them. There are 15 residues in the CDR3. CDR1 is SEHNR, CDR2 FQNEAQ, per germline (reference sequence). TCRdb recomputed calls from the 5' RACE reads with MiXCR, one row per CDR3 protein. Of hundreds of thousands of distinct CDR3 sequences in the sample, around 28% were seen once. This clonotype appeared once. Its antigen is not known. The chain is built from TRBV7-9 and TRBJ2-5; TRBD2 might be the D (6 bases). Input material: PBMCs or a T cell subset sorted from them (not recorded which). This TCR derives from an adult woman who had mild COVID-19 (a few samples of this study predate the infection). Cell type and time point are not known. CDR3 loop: CASSLTLRGIETQYF. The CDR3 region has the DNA TGTGCCAGCAGCTTAACTCTCCGGGGGATAGAGACCCAGTACTTC.